This TCR beta chain is from a study of T cell responses to AZD1222 COVID-19 vaccine (TCRdb year 2021). About the investigation overall: TCR sequencing covered over 230 trial participants: roughly 200 given two doses of AZD1222 and around 25 given two doses of MenACWY control vaccine. Trial participants were enrolled into age subgroups of 18-55, 56-69 and 70-plus years, which contained 148, 28 and 57 TCR-sequenced participants, respectively.

The sample's time point label, decoded: about 28 days (+/-7) after the second vaccine dose. AZD1222 recipients given second doses at about 4 weeks or at about 12 weeks were pooled, since spike-specific TCR depth and breadth were not found to differ between the two schedules. Vaccinee samples were obtained from the UK trials COV001 and COV002, which included a single-blind randomized controlled phase 2/3 trial of AZD1222 (ChAdOx1 nCoV-19) in healthy adults. For TCRbeta chain sequencing, PBMC samples were collected from trial participants at day 0 and at day 28 after the second dose. Results and caveats for the whole study, not just this receptor: Spike-specific TCR breadth and depth rose significantly after two AZD1222 doses compared with day 0 and with MenACWY recipients. The vaccine-associated CD4 TCRs covered the entire spike protein, and the dominant responses fell in regions 160-218 and 743-854. In the small 56-69-year group, the increase in depth fell short of significance, most likely because of low power. Nearly half of unique spike-specific TCRs reportedly recognized epitopes outside regions mutated in the B.1.351 and B.1.1.7 variants. Because no day 14 peak-response samples were available, the repertoires could be characterized only after the peak T cell response. Participants were mostly white British and included more females than males, and it was suggested by the authors that clonal diversity may have been underestimated. Only a handful of AZD1222 recipients were SARS-CoV-2 seropositive at baseline, limiting conclusions about previously exposed vaccinees.

Based on the germline V gene, the CDR1 and CDR2 sequences are MDHEN and SYDVKM. Trimming costs V 2 bases and J 2 bases, and their ends lie 10 bases apart. Reading from cysteine to phenylalanine, the CDR3 counts 14 amino acids. The only DNA kept is the CDR3, 42 bases in frame from the first base. For this clone: Its antigen is currently not known. Within one base of it there is no much larger clone, and no base qualities were kept.

The CDR3 regions of human TCRbeta chains were analyzed by immunosequencing. The published analysis was carried out like this. TCRs in the repertoires were compared against a reference library of SARS-CoV-2-specific TCRs that had been generated with the MIRA antigen-specificity platform. Breadth was defined as the fraction of unique TCRs that were SARS-CoV-2-associated. Depth was defined as the fraction of total T cells that were SARS-CoV-2-associated. Using the MIRA data, each spike-specific TCR was mapped to the spike region that the TCR reacts to and placed in a CD4 or CD8 class. Log10-transformed breadth and depth values were compared by one-way ANOVA with Sidak's multiple comparisons tests. The clones in this table, taken by TCRdb from immuneACCESS, are in-frame only. Not every clone is retained; where verified, under half of the shortfall comes from an unresolved V gene, and the cause of the rest is unknown. That table supplies the V and J calls and clone size; D and trimming were determined from the DNA. The table for this sample lists around 91,000 clones; roughly 92% of them were counted only once. The ten largest clones capture roughly 8% of the sample.

Source: peripheral blood, taken 28 days after the second AZD1222 dose. The clonotype comes from an adult who received the AZD1222 COVID-19 vaccine. The V and J genes are TRBV28 and TRBJ2-7; no confident D gene assignment can be made. The DNA sequence reads TGTGCCAGCAGTTTACATTCACAAGCCTACGAGCAGTACTTC. Protein translation: CASSLHSQAYEQYF.